Listed below are T cell receptor beta chains from one sample, sequenced in a study of PD-L1 blockade in urothelial cancer. The table came from immunoSEQ multiplex PCR; TCRdb's copy has only in-frame clones and leaves some out. The table includes just under 65,000 clones, 75% to 85% detected once. Material: PBMCs, obtained around atezolizumab (anti-PD-L1) treatment. The receptor source for this set is a man in his 70s with urothelial cancer. The CDR3 runs from the conserved cysteine through the conserved F or W. A D gene is named only where the DNA matches it firmly. Expanded clones get a size class; other rows say once, few or many, or leave the size out.

TGCAGCGTTGAAAACAGCTACGAGCAGTACTTC | CSVENSYEQYF | 11 | TRBV29-1 | - | - | TRBJ2-7
TGTGCCAGCAGCCTTTGGACAGATTACTCACCCGGGGAGCTGTTTTTT | CASSLWTDYSPGELFF | 16 | TRBV14 | - | - | TRBJ2-2
TGTGCCAGCAGTGAAATGGCAGGGACTTATGGCTACACCTTC | CASSEMAGTYGYTF | 14 | TRBV25-1 | - | - | TRBJ1-2
TGTGCCAGCAGCTTAGTTTCAGGGCTAGCGGAGAACACCGGGGAGCTGTTTTTT | CASSLVSGLAENTGELFF | 18 | TRBV7-9 | - | TRBD2 | TRBJ2-2
TGTGCCAGCATCTTCCGGGATTCGAGCTCCTACGAGCAGTACTTC | CASIFRDSSSYEQYF | 15 | TRBV11-2 | - | - | TRBJ2-7
TGTGCCAGCAGCCTTCGGGGAGGGGGAGGGTACAATGAGCAGTTCTTC | CASSLRGGGGYNEQFF | 16 | TRBV28 | - | - | TRBJ2-1
TGTGCCAGCAGCTTAGATACAGTTTACGAGCAGTACTTC | CASSLDTVYEQYF | 13 | TRBV11-2 | - | - | TRBJ2-7
TGTGCCAGCAGCAAAAGGGAGGGGGAAGCGGAGACCCAGTACTTC | CASSKREGEAETQYF | 15 | TRBV21-1 | - | - | TRBJ2-5
TGTGCCAGCAGCTTAAATGTAGCGACTGAAGCTTTCTTT | CASSLNVATEAFF | 13 | TRBV7-2 | many | - | TRBJ1-1
TGTGCCAGTAGTATTGAGGGTGGGGACACCGGGGAGCTGTTTTTT | CASSIEGGDTGELFF | 15 | TRBV19 | - | - | TRBJ2-2
TGTGCCAGCTCACCAAGGGGCATGAACACTGAAGCTTTCTTT | CASSPRGMNTEAFF | 14 | TRBV18 | many | - | TRBJ1-1
TGTGCCAGCCTTAACCCCGAGGACGGGGAGCTGTTTTTT | CASLNPEDGELFF | 13 | TRBV6-4 | - | - | TRBJ2-2
TGTGCCAGCAGCGAGGATTATTCGTCCTACGAGCAGTACTTC | CASSEDYSSYEQYF | 14 | TRBV7-2 | - | - | TRBJ2-7
TGTGCCACCGCCCGAGCTAACTATGGCTACACCTTC | CATARANYGYTF | 12 | TRBV6-5 | - | - | TRBJ1-2
TGTGCCAGTAGTTCCGGACAGACAGGGTCCAAAAACATTCAGTACTTC | CASSSGQTGSKNIQYF | 16 | TRBV19 | - | TRBD1 | TRBJ2-4
TGTGCCACCGATAGGGTCTCGGGGGGTGGTGCTTTCTTT | CATDRVSGGGAFF | 13 | TRBV6-5 | few | - | TRBJ1-1
TGTGCCAGCAGAGAACTAGCGGGATATCGGAATGAGCAGTTCTTC | CASRELAGYRNEQFF | 15 | TRBV5-4 | - | TRBD2 | TRBJ2-1
TGTGCCAGCAGCAAGACAGAGCCCGTGGAGACCCAGTACTTC | CASSKTEPVETQYF | 14 | TRBV5-4 | - | - | TRBJ2-5
TGTGCCAGCAGTCCGCTACAGGGGGAGAATGAGCAGTTCTTC | CASSPLQGENEQFF | 14 | TRBV28 | - | TRBD1 | TRBJ2-1
TGTGCCAGCAGCCCCCGGGACACCACAGTCGGTGGCTACACCTTC | CASSPRDTTVGGYTF | 15 | TRBV9 | - | - | TRBJ1-2
TGTGCCAGCAGCTCAGCTAGCTCCTACAATGAGCAGTTCTTC | CASSSASSYNEQFF | 14 | TRBV13 | - | - | TRBJ2-1
TGTGCCAGCAGTGAAGCTAGCGGGAGAATGAATGAGCAGTTCTTC | CASSEASGRMNEQFF | 15 | TRBV25-1 | - | TRBD2 | TRBJ2-1
TGCGCCAGCAGCATCCGGGACAGGGAGGACGAGCAGTACTTC | CASSIRDREDEQYF | 14 | TRBV5-1 | few | TRBD1 | TRBJ2-7
TGTGCCTGGAGCGGGAAGAGCAATCAGCCCCAGCATTTT | CAWSGKSNQPQHF | 13 | TRBV30 | - | - | TRBJ1-5
TGCGCCAGCAGCCAACAGGGTTTGGGCGAGCAGTACTTC | CASSQQGLGEQYF | 13 | TRBV4-3 | - | - | TRBJ2-7
TGTGCCAGCAGCTTGGCCCATTCGTTGCCAGGGCCTTCACCCCTCCACTTT | CASSLAHSLPGPSPLHF | 17 | TRBV5-4 | once | - | TRBJ1-6
TGCGCCAGCAGCCCTGAACCGACTAGTCTAGCCAAAAACATTCAGTACTTC | CASSPEPTSLAKNIQYF | 17 | TRBV4-3 | few | - | TRBJ2-4
TGTGCCAGCAGTAACAGGGTAGGGAATCAGCCCCAGCATTTT | CASSNRVGNQPQHF | 14 | TRBV6-1 | - | - | TRBJ1-5
TGTGCCAGCAGTTTTTACAGCTCTGGAAACACCATATATTTT | CASSFYSSGNTIYF | 14 | TRBV28 | - | - | TRBJ1-3
TGTGCCAGCAGCGTGTCTAGCGGACCATACAATGAGCAGTTCTTC | CASSVSSGPYNEQFF | 15 | TRBV9 | - | TRBD2 | TRBJ2-1
TGCGCCAGCAGCTTGGCCTTTGGAGGGGTGGATACTGAAGCTTTCTTT | CASSLAFGGVDTEAFF | 16 | TRBV5-1 | - | - | TRBJ1-1
TGTGCCAGCAGCCTAGGGGGGGAGAACACTGAAGCTTTCTTT | CASSLGGENTEAFF | 14 | TRBV11-2 | - | - | TRBJ1-1
TGTGCCAGCAGCACTGGGACTAGCGGCTTAAGAGATACGCAGTATTTT | CASSTGTSGLRDTQYF | 16 | TRBV9 | - | TRBD2 | TRBJ2-3
TGTGCCAGCTCACTCGGACAGGTGGGGACTGAAGCTTTCTTT | CASSLGQVGTEAFF | 14 | TRBV18 | - | TRBD1 | TRBJ1-1
TGCGCCAGCAGCCAAGAGCGGGGGGTCCGCTATGGCTACACCTTC | CASSQERGVRYGYTF | 15 | TRBV4-3 | few | - | TRBJ1-2
TGTGCCAGCAGCTTTGACACTGGCTACGAGCAGTTCTTC | CASSFDTGYEQFF | 13 | TRBV5-8 | once | - | TRBJ2-1
TGTGCCACCAGCAGATGGACAGGGAACTACGAGCAGTACTTC | CATSRWTGNYEQYF | 14 | TRBV15 | - | TRBD1 | TRBJ2-7
TGTGCCTGTAGCCAAAACAATGAGCAGTTCTTC | CACSQNNEQFF | 11 | TRBV30 | - | - | TRBJ2-1
TGCAGCGTTGGGGAGGGGAGACGCACTGAAGCTTTCTTT | CSVGEGRRTEAFF | 13 | TRBV29-1 | - | - | TRBJ1-1
TGTGCCAGCAGTGAAGGGGCGGGAGGGCCCGCAGATACGCAGTATTTT | CASSEGAGGPADTQYF | 16 | TRBV6-1 | few | TRBD2 | TRBJ2-3
TGTGCCAGTAGTACCCTCGGACAGCTTTGGGCCGGGGAGCTGTTTTTT | CASSTLGQLWAGELFF | 16 | TRBV19 | - | - | TRBJ2-2